This T cell receptor (beta chain) derives from a study of cytomegalovirus exposure and HLA in healthy donors. The V and J ends lost 8 bases and 2 bases respectively, with 17 bases between them. Germline values: CDR1 SNHLY, CDR2 FYNNEI. CDR3 length: 15 residues. Only a few counts were recorded for this clone. Amplification used 60 Vbeta primers and 13 Jbeta primers. Generated by immunoSEQ multiplex PCR, the TCRdb table keeps only in-frame clones and is missing some. The data hold approximately 140,000 clones, with roughly four fifths observed a single time. The sample consisted of PBMCs. V usage is TRBV2 and J usage is TRBJ2-3, with D possibly being TRBD1 (8 bases). This TCR derives from a woman aged 55-75 years in good health and CMV-seronegative. The CDR3 bases are TGTGCCAGCGTAGAAACAGGGGGGGACACAGATACGCAGTATTTT. Translated: CASVETGGDTDTQYF.